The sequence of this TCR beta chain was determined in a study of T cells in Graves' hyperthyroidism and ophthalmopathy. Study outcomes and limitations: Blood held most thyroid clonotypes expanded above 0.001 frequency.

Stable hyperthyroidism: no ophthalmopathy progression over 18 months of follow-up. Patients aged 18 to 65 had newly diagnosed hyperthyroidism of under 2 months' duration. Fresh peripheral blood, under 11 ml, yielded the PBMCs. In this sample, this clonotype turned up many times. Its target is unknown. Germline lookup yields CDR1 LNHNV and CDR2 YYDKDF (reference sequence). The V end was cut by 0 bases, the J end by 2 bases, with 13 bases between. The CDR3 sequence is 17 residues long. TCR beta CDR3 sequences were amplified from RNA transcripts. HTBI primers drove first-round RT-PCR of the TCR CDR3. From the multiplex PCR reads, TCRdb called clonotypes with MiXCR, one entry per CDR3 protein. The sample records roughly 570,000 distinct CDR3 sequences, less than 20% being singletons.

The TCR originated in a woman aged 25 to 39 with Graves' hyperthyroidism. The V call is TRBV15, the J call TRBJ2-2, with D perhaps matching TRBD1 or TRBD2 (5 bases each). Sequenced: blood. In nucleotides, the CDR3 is TGTGCCACCAGCAGAGACCCCCCAGGGACCAACACCGGGGAGCTGTTTTTT. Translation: CATSRDPPGTNTGELFF.